This T cell receptor beta chain was recovered during a study of OX40 agonist ivuxolimab in advanced cancers. The overall study: The patients' treatment was ivuxolimab, an agonistic anti-OX40 (CD134) antibody. Findings of the study overall: At 0.1 to 3.0 mg/kg and by week 6, clonal expansion occurred in CD4+ and CD8+ blood T cells.

CDR1 LNHDA and CDR2 SQIVND come from the germline V gene (reference sequence). CDR3 size: 13 residues. The trim removed 8 bases at V and 7 bases at J, leaving 8 bases unmatched. The repertoire was sequenced with immunoSEQ multiplex PCR; TCRdb's copy has only in-frame clones and lacks some. The repertoire includes roughly 60,000 clones, approximately 92% of them detected once, and roughly 13% sits in the top ten. This clone was seen only a few times. Its specificity is not known. Patients who had autoimmune disease history or got systemic immunosuppression were left out. The chain carries TRBV19 and TRBJ2-1; 7 positions match TRBD1. This TCR derives from an adult with an advanced solid tumor such as melanoma, head and neck, liver or kidney cancer. The input for sequencing was CD4+ or CD8+ T cells sorted from blood, taken in a trial of the OX40 agonist ivuxolimab. CDR3 DNA: TGTGCCAGTTGCCAGACAGGGTGGAATGAGCAGTTCTTC. Translating gives CASCQTGWNEQFF.